This passage covers 15 T cell receptor beta chains from one sample sequenced in a study of cytomegalovirus exposure and HLA in healthy donors. 60 Vbeta and 13 Jbeta primers were used in PCR. Generated by immunoSEQ multiplex PCR, the TCRdb table keeps only in-frame clones and is missing some. Of 200,000 or so clones listed, 70% to 80% are singletons. The sequenced material came from PBMCs. Source of these receptors: a woman younger than 45 in good health and CMV-seropositive.

This clone occurred a few times. Here the CDR3 DNA reads TGCGCCAGCAGCCAAAGTATTGACGGGACTAGCGGGAGAGAGACCCAGTACTTC. Its translation: CASSQSIDGTSGRETQYF. This sequence joins TRBV4-1 and TRBJ2-5; 14 bases match TRBD2. Trimming cost V 2 bases and J 4 bases; bases outside gene matches: 9. There are 18 residues in the CDR3. CDR1 and CDR2 (germline): MGHRA, YSYEKL.

This clone has just a few counts. This chain links TRBV7-9 with TRBJ1-3; D gene ambiguous. Trimming cost V 6 bases and J 8 bases, with 11 bases left between them. Germline V gene sequence: CDR1 SEHNR, CDR2 FQNEAQ (reference sequence). The CDR3 contains 12 residues. The CDR3 nucleotides are TGTGCCAGCAGTCTAGACCGGGACACCATATATTTT. Amino acid sequence: CASSLDRDTIYF.

This clone appeared a single time. V usage is TRBV5-4 and J usage is TRBJ1-5; unclear D gene. Germline V lookup: CDR1 SGHNT, CDR2 YYREEE (reference sequence). This CDR3 contains 14 residues. Trimming pared 0 bases from V and 7 bases from J, leaving 11 bases between. The DNA for the CDR3 is TGTGCCAGCAGCTTGGACGGGTTTAAACAGCCCCAGCATTTT. This translates into CASSLDGFKQPQHF. Full variable domain (missing parts from reference TRBV5-4 and TRBJ1-5): ETGVTQSPTHLIKTRGQQVTLRCSSQSGHNTVSWYQQALGQGPQFIFQYYREEENGRGNFPPRFSGLQFPNYSSELNVNALELDDSALYLCASSLDGFKQPQHFGDGTRLSIL.

The chain employs TRBV4-2 and TRBJ2-1; 8 positions match TRBD2. Unmatched junction bases numbered 10, after V lost 5 bases and J lost 1 base. The CDR3 loop spans 17 amino acids. In germline, CDR1 is LGHNA, CDR2 YNFKEQ. This CDR3 is CASSSPSGGPSYNEQFF. As DNA, the CDR3 is TGTGCCAGCAGCTCCCCCAGCGGGGGCCCTTCCTACAATGAGCAGTTCTTC.

This sequence joins TRBV5-1 and TRBJ2-1, with 7 bases that match TRBD1. CDR1 and CDR2 (germline): SGHRS, YFSETQ. The CDR3 loop spans 14 amino acids. J lost 1 base, V lost 6 bases, and 4 bases had no gene match. CDR3 in amino acids: CASTRDSSYNEQFF. The DNA of the CDR3 is TGCGCCAGCACTCGGGACAGTTCCTACAATGAGCAGTTCTTC.

This chain connects TRBV30 to TRBJ1-3; perhaps TRBD1 as D (5 bases). This CDR3 spans 17 amino acids. The germline gives CDR1 GTSNPN, CDR2 SVGIG (reference sequence). V was shortened by 1 base and J by 4 bases, with 20 bases between the two germline ends. CDR3 coding DNA: TGTGCCTGGAGTGGGGGCCGCGGGGGTTCTTGGGGAAACACCATATATTTT. It yields the protein CAWSGGRGGSWGNTIYF.

The chain employs TRBV25-1 and TRBJ2-7; a possible D gene is TRBD2 (7 bases). Germline V gene lookup returns CDR1 MGHDK and CDR2 SYGVNS. CDR3 size: 16 residues. V lost 4 bases and J 0 bases, leaving 16 bases between the germline ends. The CDR3 is CASSGGASGYSYEQYF. The CDR3 DNA reads as TGTGCCAGCAGTGGGGGGGCTAGCGGCTACTCCTACGAGCAGTACTTC.

J is TRBJ2-7 and V is TRBV19, with D perhaps TRBD1 (6 bases). Matching the DNA end better, TRBJ2-5 makes the J call doubtful. This CDR3 is 14 amino acids long. Looked up from germline, CDR1 is LNHDA and CDR2 is SQIVND (reference sequence). In DNA form, the CDR3 reads TGTGCCAGTAGTGTGGGACAACTTAAAGAGACCCAGTACTTC. This gives the protein CASSVGQLKETQYF.

The genes are TRBV7-2 and TRBJ2-3; TRBD2 is a possible D gene (6 bases). CDR3 size: 14 residues. Germline V gene lookup returns CDR1 SGHTA and CDR2 FQGNSA. With 3 bases removed from V and 4 bases from J, the gap between germline ends came to 11 bases. In DNA, the CDR3 is TGTGCCAGCAGCTTTGGCGGGGAGGCAGATACGCAGTATTTT. This encodes CASSFGGEADTQYF.

V is TRBV20-1 and J is TRBJ2-3, with no clear D. The DNA matches TRBJ1-5 better at its end, which makes the J call doubtful. The CDR3 loop spans 11 amino acids. Germline V lookup: CDR1 DFQATT, CDR2 SNEGSKA (reference sequence). The CDR3 coding sequence is TGCAGTGCTACTCGCACAGATACGCAGCATTTT. Translated, it gives CSATRTDTQHF.

The chain employs TRBV18 and TRBJ2-2; no reliable D call. CDR1 and CDR2 (germline): KGHSH, LQKENI. Trimming took off 3 bases at V and 0 bases at J, with 5 bases between the two ends. The CDR3 is 14 amino acids. The CDR3 loop reads CASSPRTNTGELFF. The CDR3 bases are TGTGCCAGCTCACCGAGGACGAACACCGGGGAGCTGTTTTTT. Together with reference TRBV18 and TRBJ2-2, the CDR3 gives the full variable domain: NAGVMQNPRHLVRRRGQEARLRCSPMKGHSHVYWYRQLPEEGLKFMVYLQKENIIDESGMPKERFSAEFPKEGPSILRIQQVVRGDSAAYFCASSPRTNTGELFFGEGSRLTVL.

This clone has only one observation. CDR3 nucleotides: TGTGCCAGCTATTTCGGAGCCGGGGAGCTGTTTTTT. It codes for CASYFGAGELFF. The chain couples TRBV11-2 to TRBJ2-2; D uncertain. Germline-derived CDR1 and CDR2 are SGHAT and FQNNGV. This CDR3 region has 12 residues. V lost 8 bases and J 6 bases, leaving 10 bases between the germline ends.

The rearrangement links TRBV7-2 to TRBJ2-1; D might be TRBD2 (5 bases). V lost 0 bases and J lost 5, with 8 bases in between. CDR3 length equals 14 residues. Germline CDR1 reads SGHTA; CDR2 reads FQGNSA. CDR3: CASSLASGDNEQFF. DNA of the CDR3: TGTGCCAGCAGCTTAGCCTCCGGGGACAATGAGCAGTTCTTC.

The chain recombines TRBV28 with TRBJ1-2; 7 bases fit TRBD1. V lost 4 bases and J lost 5; bases outside the gene matches: 4. CDR3 size: 13 residues. Germline V lookup: CDR1 MDHEN, CDR2 SYDVKM. The CDR3 region has the DNA TGTGCCAGCAGTTGGGGACAGATTTATGGCTACACCTTC. Protein sequence: CASSWGQIYGYTF.

Concerning this clone: Other DNA sequences within the sample encode an identical CDR3. V gene TRBV28 combines with J gene TRBJ2-7; D not certain. Germline V gene data show CDR1 as MDHEN and CDR2 as SYDVKM. There are 12 residues in the CDR3. With 2 bases removed from V and 2 bases from J, the gap between germline ends came to 4 bases. This chain's CDR3 is CASSLTAYEQYF. CDR3 DNA sequence: TGTGCCAGCAGTTTAACAGCCTACGAGCAGTACTTC.